The next 26 T cell receptor beta chains were all read from a single sample in a study of monozygotic twins with inflammatory bowel disease. Using the 5' RACE reads, TCRdb records one entry per CDR3 protein without DNA. Reported are a few hundred thousand distinct CDR3 sequences; the ten largest clones contain approximately 2.8%. The specimen was blood. The receptors come from a human donor with ulcerative colitis or Crohn's disease, or a healthy co-twin of an affected twin (not recorded which).

The chain has TRBV21-1 and TRBJ2-1; TCRdb indicates TRBD2, and absent DNA this call remains unverified. TRBV21-1 represents a pseudogene. The CDR3 consists of 16 residues. The CDR3 spells CASSYTSGGLDNEQFF.

This chain uses TRBV3-1 with TRBJ2-7; TCRdb's D call, TRBD1, is unchecked because there is no DNA. The CDR3 has 15 residues. The germline gives CDR1 LGHDT, CDR2 YNNKEL (reference sequence). CDR3 protein: CASSLGTGGPYEQYF.

V is TRBV7-8 and J is TRBJ2-2; TCRdb proposes TRBD1, but this gene call is untestable without DNA. Per the germline V gene, CDR1 is SGHVS and CDR2 is FQNEAQ. This CDR3 has 15 amino acids. CDR3 sequence: CASSLPGGATGELFF.

The chain employs TRBV6-2 or TRBV6-3 and TRBJ2-7; TCRdb proposes TRBD1, but this gene call is untestable without DNA. Germline lookup yields CDR1 MNHEY and CDR2 SVGEGT. The CDR3 is 15 amino acids. The CDR3 spells CASSYWGASSYEQYF.

The genes are TRBV20-1 and TRBJ2-7; TCRdb's assignment of TRBD1 cannot be checked, as there is no DNA. Per the germline V gene, CDR1 is DFQATT and CDR2 is SNEGSKA (reference sequence). The CDR3 length is 19 residues. CDR3: CSARDSYTTTGQGAYEQYF.

CDR3 residues: CATSSSPQGYNEQFF. V is TRBV15 and J is TRBJ2-1; without DNA, the TCRdb call of TRBD1 cannot be checked. This CDR3 contains 15 residues. Per germline, CDR1 LNHNV and CDR2 YYDKDF (reference sequence).

The chain links TRBV2 to TRBJ1-6; checking the TCRdb D call of TRBD1 is not possible without DNA. This CDR3 is built from 14 residues. Germline V gene sequence: CDR1 SNHLY, CDR2 FYNNEI. The CDR3 region is CASSEDRGGSPLHF.

The genes are TRBV7-2 and TRBJ2-7; TCRdb calls TRBD1, which cannot be checked without DNA. CDR3 length equals 14 residues. Germline V lookup: CDR1 SGHTA, CDR2 FQGNSA. The CDR3 here is CASSISTGSYEQYF.

The chain combines TRBV18 with TRBJ1-2; the TCRdb call, TRBD1, lacks DNA for checking. Germline V gene data show CDR1 as KGHSH and CDR2 as LQKENI. This CDR3 has 13 amino acids. The CDR3 sequence: CASSPAAGGGYTF.

The chain links TRBV18 to TRBJ2-7; the TCRdb D gene call, TRBD1, has no DNA to confirm it. Per the germline V gene, CDR1 is KGHSH and CDR2 is LQKENI. CDR3 size: 16 residues. The CDR3 sequence is CASSPLRGQGDLEQYF.

V is TRBV12-3 or TRBV12-4 and J is TRBJ2-7. The CDR3 consists of 13 residues. The CDR3 protein is CASSDSVAYEQYF.

V and J are TRBV4-3 and TRBJ1-6; without DNA, the TCRdb call of TRBD1 cannot be checked. Germline V lookup: CDR1 LGHNA, CDR2 YSLEER. The CDR3 runs to 16 residues. The CDR3 loop reads CASSQAVGPRNSPLHF.

The chain links TRBV7-6 to TRBJ2-1; the D call of TRBD1 rests on TCRdb alone, since no DNA is present to check it. This CDR3 contains 12 residues. Per germline, CDR1 SGHVS and CDR2 FNYEAQ. The CDR3 is CASSTGGNEQFF. Complete variable domain (other parts from reference TRBV7-6 and TRBJ2-1): GAGVSQSPRYKVTKRGQDVALRCDPISGHVSLYWYRQALGQGPEFLTYFNYEAQQDKSGLPNDRFSAERPEGSISTLTIQRTEQRDSAMYRCASSTGGNEQFFGPGTRLTVL.

This sequence joins TRBV5-1 and TRBJ2-5; TCRdb calls TRBD2, which cannot be checked without DNA. CDR3 length: 13 residues. Germline loops: CDR1 SGHRS, CDR2 YFSETQ. The CDR3 spells CASKRDQQETQYF.

The rearrangement joins TRBV11-2 to TRBJ2-7; TCRdb's assignment of TRBD1 cannot be checked, as there is no DNA. CDR3 length equals 16 residues. Germline loops: CDR1 SGHAT, CDR2 FQNNGV. CDR3: CASSLVLAGVGYEQYF.

The V call is TRBV29-1, the J call TRBJ2-7; TCRdb lists TRBD1, though no DNA is available to test this call. Looked up from germline, CDR1 is SQVTM and CDR2 is ANQGSEA. The CDR3 totals 13 residues. CDR3 region: CSVEALQGTEQYF.

The rearrangement joins TRBV5-1 to TRBJ2-3; TCRdb indicates TRBD1, and absent DNA this call remains unverified. The CDR3 is 16 amino acids. The germline V gene has CDR1 SGHRS and CDR2 YFSETQ. The CDR3 here is CASSSSGGSLTDTQYF.

This CDR3 reads CSVATLFDRAEQYF. J is TRBJ2-7 and V is TRBV29-1; TCRdb picks TRBD1, but there is no DNA to check that call. CDR3 size: 14 residues. The V gene's germline CDR1 is SQVTM and CDR2 ANQGSEA.

The gene calls are TRBV30 and TRBJ1-3. Germline V gene sequence: CDR1 GTSNPN, CDR2 SVGIG (reference sequence). This CDR3 spans 13 amino acids. CDR3 sequence: CAWSSVIGNTIYF.

The rearrangement uses TRBV5-1 and TRBJ2-7; TCRdb proposes TRBD2, but this gene call is untestable without DNA. This CDR3 comprises 17 residues. CDR1 and CDR2 from the germline V gene are SGHRS and YFSETQ. The CDR3 here is CASSPRNLAGGPHEQYF.

The CDR3 is CASSALGGTETQYF. The chain couples TRBV4-2 to TRBJ2-5; the TRBD2 assignment by TCRdb is unverifiable without DNA. This CDR3 has 14 residues. Germline V gives CDR1 LGHNA, CDR2 YNFKEQ.

This chain connects TRBV3-1 to TRBJ2-7; there is no DNA to check the TCRdb D call of TRBD1. The CDR3 extends over 15 amino acids. Germline V CDR1 and CDR2: LGHDT, YNNKEL (reference sequence). The CDR3 region is CASSQYLGHDYEQYF.

The chain couples TRBV19 to TRBJ2-3; TCRdb outputs TRBD2, but without DNA this stays unchecked. Germline V gene sequence: CDR1 LNHDA, CDR2 SQIVND (reference sequence). This CDR3 region has 14 residues. CDR3 loop: CASALAASTDTQYF. The full variable domain, completed using reference TRBV19 and TRBJ2-3, is DGGITQSPKYLFRKEGQNVTLSCEQNLNHDAMYWYRQDPGQGLRLIYYSQIVNDFQKGDIAEGYSVSREKKESFPLTVTSAQKNPTAFYLCASALAASTDTQYFGPGTRLTVL.

The rearrangement links TRBV20-1 to TRBJ1-3; TCRdb gives TRBD1 as the D gene, but with no DNA this cannot be confirmed. Germline lookup yields CDR1 DFQATT and CDR2 SNEGSKA (reference sequence). The CDR3 runs to 16 residues. The CDR3 region is CSAVARQGRSGNTIYF.

CDR3 region: CASSNGLFLATNEKLFF. This chain uses TRBV7-9 with TRBJ1-4. CDR3 length equals 17 residues. Germline loops: CDR1 SEHNR, CDR2 FQNEAQ (reference sequence). The complete variable domain, with remaining parts taken from reference TRBV7-9 and TRBJ1-4, reads DTGVSQNPRHKITKRGQNVTFRCDPISEHNRLYWYRQTLGQGPEFLTYFQNEAQLEKSRLLSDRFSAERPKGSFSTLEIQRTEQGDSAMYLCASSNGLFLATNEKLFFGSGTQLSVL.

The CDR3 is CASSFWDRSYEQYF. The chain recombines TRBV12-3 or TRBV12-4 with TRBJ2-7; TCRdb's D call, TRBD1, is unchecked because there is no DNA. The CDR3 extends over 14 amino acids.